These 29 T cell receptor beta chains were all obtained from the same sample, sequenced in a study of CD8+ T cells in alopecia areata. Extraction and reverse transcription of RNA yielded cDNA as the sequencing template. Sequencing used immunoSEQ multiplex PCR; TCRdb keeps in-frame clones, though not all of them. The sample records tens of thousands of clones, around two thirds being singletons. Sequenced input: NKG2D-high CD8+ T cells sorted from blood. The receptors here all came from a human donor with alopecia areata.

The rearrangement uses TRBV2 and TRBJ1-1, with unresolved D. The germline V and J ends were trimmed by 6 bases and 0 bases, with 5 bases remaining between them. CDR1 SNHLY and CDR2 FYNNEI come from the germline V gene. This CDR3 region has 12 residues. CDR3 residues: CASRPLNTEAFF. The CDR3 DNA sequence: TGTGCCAGCAGGCCATTGAACACTGAAGCTTTCTTT.

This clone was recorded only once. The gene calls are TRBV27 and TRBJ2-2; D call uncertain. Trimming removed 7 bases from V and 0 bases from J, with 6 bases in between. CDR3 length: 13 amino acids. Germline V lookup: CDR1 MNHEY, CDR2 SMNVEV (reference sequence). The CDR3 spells CASNPTNTGELFF. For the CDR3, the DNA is TGTGCCAGCAATCCAACGAACACCGGGGAGCTGTTTTTT.

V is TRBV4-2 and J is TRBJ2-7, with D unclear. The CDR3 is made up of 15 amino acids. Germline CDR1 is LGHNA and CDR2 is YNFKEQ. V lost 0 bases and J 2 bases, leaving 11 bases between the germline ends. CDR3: CASSQEGHGAYEQYF. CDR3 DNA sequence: TGTGCCAGCAGCCAAGAGGGCCACGGAGCCTACGAGCAGTACTTC.

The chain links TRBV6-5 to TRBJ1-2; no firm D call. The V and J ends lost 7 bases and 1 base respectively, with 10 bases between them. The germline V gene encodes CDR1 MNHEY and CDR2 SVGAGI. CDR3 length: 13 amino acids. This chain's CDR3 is CASTSGNNYGYTF. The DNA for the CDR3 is TGTGCCAGCACGTCGGGGAATAACTATGGCTACACCTTC.

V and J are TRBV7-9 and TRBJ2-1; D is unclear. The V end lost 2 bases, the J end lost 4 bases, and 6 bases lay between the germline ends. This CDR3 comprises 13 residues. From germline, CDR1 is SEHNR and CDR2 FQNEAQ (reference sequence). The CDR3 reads CASSLTRYNEQFF. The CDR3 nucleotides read TGTGCCAGCAGCTTAACGAGGTACAATGAGCAGTTCTTC.

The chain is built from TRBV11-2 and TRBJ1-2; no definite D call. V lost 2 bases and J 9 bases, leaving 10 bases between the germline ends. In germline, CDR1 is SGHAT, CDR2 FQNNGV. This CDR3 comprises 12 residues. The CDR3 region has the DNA TGTGCCAGCAGCTTATCATTTCAAAGCTACACCTTC. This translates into CASSLSFQSYTF.

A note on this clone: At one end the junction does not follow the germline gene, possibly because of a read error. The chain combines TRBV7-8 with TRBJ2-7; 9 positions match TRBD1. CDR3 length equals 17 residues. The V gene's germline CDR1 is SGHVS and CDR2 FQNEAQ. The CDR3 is CASSRNDGTGLFYERYF. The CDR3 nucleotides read TGTGCCAGCAGCCGAAACGACGGGACAGGGCTCTTCTACGAGCGGTACTTC.

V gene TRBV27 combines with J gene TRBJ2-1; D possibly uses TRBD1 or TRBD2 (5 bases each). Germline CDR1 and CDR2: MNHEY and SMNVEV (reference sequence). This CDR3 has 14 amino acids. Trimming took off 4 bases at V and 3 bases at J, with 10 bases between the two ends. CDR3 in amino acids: CASSSRGLYNEQFF. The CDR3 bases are TGTGCCAGCAGTTCTCGGGGCCTCTACAATGAGCAGTTCTTC.

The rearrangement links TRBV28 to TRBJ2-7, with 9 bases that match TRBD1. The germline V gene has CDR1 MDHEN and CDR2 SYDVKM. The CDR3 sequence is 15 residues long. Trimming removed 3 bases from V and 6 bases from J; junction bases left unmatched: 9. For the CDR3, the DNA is TGTGCCAGCAGTTTTTTTGGGACAGGGATTTCCGAGCAGTACTTC. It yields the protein CASSFFGTGISEQYF.

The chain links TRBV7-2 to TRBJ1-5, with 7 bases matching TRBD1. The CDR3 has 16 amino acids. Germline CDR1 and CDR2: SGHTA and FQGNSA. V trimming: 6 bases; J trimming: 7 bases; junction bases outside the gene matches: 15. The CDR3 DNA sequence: TGTGCCAGCAGTCAAATTCCGGCAGGGGGGGGGCAGCCCCAGCATTTT. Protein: CASSQIPAGGGQPQHF.

The CDR3 region has the DNA TGTGCCAGCAGCCCCGGTCGGTGGGCCCCGAGGGGGGAGACCCAGTACTTC. Translation: CASSPGRWAPRGETQYF. This chain links TRBV7-9 with TRBJ2-5; D is possibly TRBD1 (6 bases). The CDR3 loop spans 17 amino acids. Germline V lookup: CDR1 SEHNR, CDR2 FQNEAQ (reference sequence). The V end was cut by 5 bases, the J end by 5 bases, with 24 bases between.

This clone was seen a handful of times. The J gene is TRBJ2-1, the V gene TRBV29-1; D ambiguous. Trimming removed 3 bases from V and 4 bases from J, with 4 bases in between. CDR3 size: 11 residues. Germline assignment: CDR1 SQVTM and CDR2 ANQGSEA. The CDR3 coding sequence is TGCAGCGTTGACAGATACAATGAGCAGTTCTTC. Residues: CSVDRYNEQFF.

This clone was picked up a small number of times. CDR3 DNA sequence: TGTGCCAGCAGCCACCGAAGGGGGCAGGAGACCCAGTACTTC. Translating it yields CASSHRRGQETQYF. V gene TRBV7-9 combines with J gene TRBJ2-5; 7 bases are a match to TRBD1. Germline lookup yields CDR1 SEHNR and CDR2 FQNEAQ (reference sequence). The CDR3 is 14 residues long. V shed 5 bases, J shed 5 bases, and the junction held 8 bases outside the gene matches. Combining the CDR3 with reference TRBV7-9 and TRBJ2-5 gives the whole variable domain DTGVSQNPRHKITKRGQNVTFRCDPISEHNRLYWYRQTLGQGPEFLTYFQNEAQLEKSRLLSDRFSAERPKGSFSTLEIQRTEQGDSAMYLCASSHRRGQETQYFGPGTRLLVL.

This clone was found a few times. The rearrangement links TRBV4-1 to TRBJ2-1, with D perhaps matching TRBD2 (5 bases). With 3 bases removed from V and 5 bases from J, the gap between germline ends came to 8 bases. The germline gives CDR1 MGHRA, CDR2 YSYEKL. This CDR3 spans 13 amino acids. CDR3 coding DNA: TGCGCCAGCAGCCATAAGGGAGACAATGAGCAGTTCTTC. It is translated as CASSHKGDNEQFF.

Here the CDR3 DNA reads TGTGCCAGCAGCGAGGAGCGGGAGTACACAGATACGCAGTATTTT. Protein: CASSEEREYTDTQYF. This chain uses TRBV7-9 with TRBJ2-3; 8 positions match TRBD2. V lost 5 bases to trimming and J lost 2 bases; unmatched junction nucleotides: 6. The CDR3 has 15 residues. Germline lookup yields CDR1 SEHNR and CDR2 FQNEAQ (reference sequence).

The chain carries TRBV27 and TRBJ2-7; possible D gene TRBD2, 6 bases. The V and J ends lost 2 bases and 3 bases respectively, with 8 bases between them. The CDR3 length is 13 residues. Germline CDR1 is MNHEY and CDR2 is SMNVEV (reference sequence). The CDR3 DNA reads TGTGCCAGCAGTTTAGGGGGAGGCTACGAGCAGTACTTC. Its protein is CASSLGGGYEQYF.

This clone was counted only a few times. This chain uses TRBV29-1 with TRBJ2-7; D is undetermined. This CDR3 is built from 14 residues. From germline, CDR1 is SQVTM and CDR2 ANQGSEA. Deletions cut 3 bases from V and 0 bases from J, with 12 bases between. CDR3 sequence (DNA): TGCAGCGTTGATGGAGACACAAACTCCTACGAGCAGTACTTC. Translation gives CSVDGDTNSYEQYF.

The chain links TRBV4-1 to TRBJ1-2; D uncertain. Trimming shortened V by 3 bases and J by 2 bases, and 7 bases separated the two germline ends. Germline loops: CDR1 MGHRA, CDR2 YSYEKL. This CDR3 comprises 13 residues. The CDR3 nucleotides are TGCGCCAGCAGCCAGGGAAAAAACTATGGCTACACCTTC. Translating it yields CASSQGKNYGYTF.

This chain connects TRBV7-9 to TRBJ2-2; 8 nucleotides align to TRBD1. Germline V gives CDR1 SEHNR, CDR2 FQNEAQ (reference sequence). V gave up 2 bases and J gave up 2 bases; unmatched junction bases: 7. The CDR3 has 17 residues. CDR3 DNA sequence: TGTGCCAGCAGCTTAACTACAGGGGGAGCAAACACCGGGGAGCTGTTTTTT. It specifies CASSLTTGGANTGELFF.

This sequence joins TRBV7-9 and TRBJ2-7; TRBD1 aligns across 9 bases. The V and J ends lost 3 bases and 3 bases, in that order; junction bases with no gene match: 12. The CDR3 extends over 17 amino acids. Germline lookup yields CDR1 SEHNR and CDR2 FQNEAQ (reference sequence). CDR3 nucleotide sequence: TGTGCCAGCAGCTTCAGACCACAGGGGGCAATTGGCTACGAGCAGTACTTC. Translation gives CASSFRPQGAIGYEQYF.

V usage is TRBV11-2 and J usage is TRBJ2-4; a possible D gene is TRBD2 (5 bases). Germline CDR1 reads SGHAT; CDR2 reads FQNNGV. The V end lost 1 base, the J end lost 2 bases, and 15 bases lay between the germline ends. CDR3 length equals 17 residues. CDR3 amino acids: CASSLARVGLSKNIQYF. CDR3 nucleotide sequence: TGTGCCAGCAGCTTAGCGCGGGTGGGCCTGTCCAAAAACATTCAGTACTTC. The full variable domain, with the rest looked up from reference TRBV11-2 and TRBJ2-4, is EAGVAQSPRYKIIEKRQSVAFWCNPISGHATLYWYQQILGQGPKLLIQFQNNGVVDDSQLPKDRFSAERLKGVDSTLKIQPAKLEDSAVYLCASSLARVGLSKNIQYFGAGTRLSVL.

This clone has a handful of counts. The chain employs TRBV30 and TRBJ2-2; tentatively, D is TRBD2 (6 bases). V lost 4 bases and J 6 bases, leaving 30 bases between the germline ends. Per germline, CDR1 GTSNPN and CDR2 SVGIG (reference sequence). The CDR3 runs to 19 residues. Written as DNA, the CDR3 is TGTGCCTGGAAACTTTATACTGAGGCGGGACCCCAAGGACCCGGGGAGCTGTTTTTT. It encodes CAWKLYTEAGPQGPGELFF.

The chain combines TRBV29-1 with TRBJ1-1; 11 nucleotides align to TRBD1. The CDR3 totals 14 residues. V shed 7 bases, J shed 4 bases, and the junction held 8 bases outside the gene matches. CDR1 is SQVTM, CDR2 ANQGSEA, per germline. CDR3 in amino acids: CSAKGQGGGTEAFF. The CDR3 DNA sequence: TGCAGCGCAAAGGGACAGGGGGGCGGCACTGAAGCTTTCTTT. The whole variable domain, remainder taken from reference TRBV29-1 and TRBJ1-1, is SAVISQKPSRDICQRGTSLTIQCQVDSQVTMMFWYRQQPGQSLTLIATANQGSEATYESGFVIDKFPISRPNLTFSTLTVSNMSPEDSSIYLCSAKGQGGGTEAFFGQGTRLTVV.

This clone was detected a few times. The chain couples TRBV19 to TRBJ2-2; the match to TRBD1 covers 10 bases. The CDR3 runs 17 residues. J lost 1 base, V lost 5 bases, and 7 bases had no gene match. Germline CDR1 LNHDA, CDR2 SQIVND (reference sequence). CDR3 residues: CASSSRRDRGNTGELFF. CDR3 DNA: TGTGCCAGTAGTTCCCGCCGGGACAGGGGGAACACCGGGGAGCTGTTTTTT.

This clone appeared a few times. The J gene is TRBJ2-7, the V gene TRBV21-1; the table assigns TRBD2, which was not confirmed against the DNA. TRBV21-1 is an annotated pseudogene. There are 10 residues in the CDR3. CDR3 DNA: TGTGCCAGCACTCCCTACGAGCAGTACTTC. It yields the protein CASTPYEQYF.

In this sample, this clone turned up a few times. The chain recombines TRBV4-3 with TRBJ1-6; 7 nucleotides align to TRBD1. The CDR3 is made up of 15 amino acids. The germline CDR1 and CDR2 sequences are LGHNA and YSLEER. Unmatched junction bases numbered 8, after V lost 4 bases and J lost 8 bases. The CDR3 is CASSPGGTGHSPLHF. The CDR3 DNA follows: TGCGCCAGCAGCCCAGGGGGTACAGGGCATTCACCCCTCCACTTT.

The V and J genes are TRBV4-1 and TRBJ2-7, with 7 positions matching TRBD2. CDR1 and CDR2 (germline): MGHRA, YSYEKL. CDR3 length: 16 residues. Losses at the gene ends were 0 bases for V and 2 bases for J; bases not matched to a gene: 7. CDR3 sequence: CASSQDSWGRAYEQYF. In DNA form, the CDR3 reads TGCGCCAGCAGCCAAGATTCATGGGGGAGGGCCTACGAGCAGTACTTC.

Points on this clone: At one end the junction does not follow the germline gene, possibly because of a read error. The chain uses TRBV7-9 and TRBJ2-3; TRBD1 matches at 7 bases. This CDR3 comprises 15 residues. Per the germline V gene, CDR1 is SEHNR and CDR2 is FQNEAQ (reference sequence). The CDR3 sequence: CASSHRGQSTNTQYF. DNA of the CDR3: TGTGCCAGCAGTCATCGGGGACAGAGCACAAATACGCAGTATTTT.

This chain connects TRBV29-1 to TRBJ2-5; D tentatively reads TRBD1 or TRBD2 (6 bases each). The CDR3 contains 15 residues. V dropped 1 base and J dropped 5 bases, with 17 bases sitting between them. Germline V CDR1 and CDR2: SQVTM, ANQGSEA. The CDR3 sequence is CSVEGGGQEWETQYF. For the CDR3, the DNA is TGCAGCGTTGAAGGAGGGGGGCAGGAGTGGGAGACCCAGTACTTC. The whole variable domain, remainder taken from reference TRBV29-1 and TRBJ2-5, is SAVISQKPSRDICQRGTSLTIQCQVDSQVTMMFWYRQQPGQSLTLIATANQGSEATYESGFVIDKFPISRPNLTFSTLTVSNMSPEDSSIYLCSVEGGGQEWETQYFGPGTRLLVL.